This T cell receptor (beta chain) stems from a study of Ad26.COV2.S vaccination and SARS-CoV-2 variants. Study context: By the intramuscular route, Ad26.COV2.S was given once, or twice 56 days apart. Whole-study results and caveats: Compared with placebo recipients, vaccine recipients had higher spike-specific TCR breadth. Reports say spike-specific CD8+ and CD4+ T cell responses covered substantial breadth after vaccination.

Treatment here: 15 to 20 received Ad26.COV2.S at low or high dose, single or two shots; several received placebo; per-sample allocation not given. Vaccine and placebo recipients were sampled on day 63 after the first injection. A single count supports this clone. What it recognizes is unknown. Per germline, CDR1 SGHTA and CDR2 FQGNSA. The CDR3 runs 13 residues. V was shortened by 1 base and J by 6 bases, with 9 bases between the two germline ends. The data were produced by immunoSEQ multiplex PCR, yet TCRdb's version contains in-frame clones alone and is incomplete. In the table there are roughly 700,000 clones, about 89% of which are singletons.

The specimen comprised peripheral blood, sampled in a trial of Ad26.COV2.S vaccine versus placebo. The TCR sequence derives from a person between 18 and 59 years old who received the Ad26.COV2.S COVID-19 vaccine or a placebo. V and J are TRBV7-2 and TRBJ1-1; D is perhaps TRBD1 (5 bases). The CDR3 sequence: CASSLVRGAEAFF. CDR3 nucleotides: TGTGCCAGCAGCTTAGTTCGGGGGGCTGAAGCTTTCTTT.